Each of the 30 T cell receptor beta chains below was sequenced from the same sample in a study of T cell responses to AZD1222 COVID-19 vaccine (dated by TCRdb to the early 2020s). Libraries were built with the immunoSEQ multiplex PCR assay. The table comes from immuneACCESS by way of TCRdb, which keeps in-frame sequences with V and J called. Part of the clones is missing from these tables; in studies checked, under half for an unresolved V gene and the rest for unknown reasons. Across this sample there are around 150,000 clones, with more than 90% seen only once. The ten largest clonotypes hold approximately 3.6% of the sample. According to the study, the label for this sample's time point signals: about 28 days (+/-7) after the second vaccine dose. The starting material was peripheral blood, obtained 28 days after the second AZD1222 dose. These receptors were collected from an adult who received the AZD1222 COVID-19 vaccine.

The count of this clone is one. The chain carries TRBV6-1 and TRBJ2-1; D uncertain. CDR3 length: 15 amino acids. V lost 2 bases and J lost 1, with 9 bases in between. In germline, CDR1 is MNHNS, CDR2 SASEGT. The CDR3 protein is CASSEFGKSYNEQFF. Written as DNA, the CDR3 is TGTGCCAGCAGTGAATTTGGTAAATCCTACAATGAGCAGTTCTTC.

This rearrangement joins TRBV5-1 to TRBJ2-7, with 7 bases lining up with TRBD1. Germline V gene sequence: CDR1 SGHRS, CDR2 YFSETQ. Trimming removed 4 bases from V and 4 bases from J; junction bases left unmatched: 17. CDR3 length: 17 amino acids. The CDR3: CASSRYSYGQGEYEQYF. In nucleotides, the CDR3 is TGCGCCAGCAGCCGGTACTCCTACGGGCAGGGGGAATACGAGCAGTACTTC.

This rearrangement joins TRBV6-5 to TRBJ1-1; D remains ambiguous. V gave up 0 bases and J gave up 1 base, with 9 bases separating them. Germline CDR1 is MNHEY and CDR2 is SVGAGI. The CDR3 contains 15 residues. The CDR3 sequence: CASSYSRQPNTEAFF. In DNA form, the CDR3 reads TGTGCCAGCAGTTACTCGCGTCAGCCGAACACTGAAGCTTTCTTT.

The rearrangement uses TRBV3-1 (or the pseudogene TRBV3-2) and TRBJ1-1, with TRBD1 matching over 8 bases. V was clipped by 1 base and J by 4 bases; unmatched bases: 2. Germline CDR1 and CDR2: LGHDT and YNNKEL (reference sequence). This CDR3 contains 14 residues. In DNA, the CDR3 is TGTGCCAGCAGCCAAGGACAGGGGTTCACTGAAGCTTTCTTT. Residues: CASSQGQGFTEAFF.

The rearrangement links TRBV7-9 to TRBJ2-7, with 8 bases fitting TRBD1. Losses at the gene ends were 5 bases for V and 6 bases for J; bases not matched to a gene: 9. The CDR3 has 14 amino acids. Looked up from germline, CDR1 is SEHNR and CDR2 is FQNEAQ (reference sequence). The CDR3 nucleotides read TGTGCCAGCAGCGCTATGACAGGGGCCCTCGAGCAGTACTTC. It encodes CASSAMTGALEQYF.

This clone came up a few times. The rearrangement joins TRBV9 to TRBJ2-2; D is unclear. This CDR3 comprises 15 residues. The V gene lost 4 bases and the J gene lost 0 bases, with 10 bases spanning the gap. CDR1 is SGDLS, CDR2 YYNGEE, per germline. The CDR3 DNA reads as TGTGCCAGCAGCCCTACAGCTACGAACACCGGGGAGCTGTTTTTT. Translated: CASSPTATNTGELFF.

The CDR3 is CASSLWGLFRPGLAGGHSIEQYF. The CDR3 DNA reads TGTGCCAGCAGTTTATGGGGATTATTCAGGCCGGGACTAGCGGGAGGGCATAGTATCGAGCAGTACTTC. The rearrangement joins TRBV28 to TRBJ2-7; 16 nucleotides align to TRBD2. The CDR3 has 23 amino acids. Germline V gives CDR1 MDHEN, CDR2 SYDVKM. V lost 0 bases and J lost 6; bases outside the gene matches: 23.

The chain recombines TRBV4-1 with TRBJ2-7, with 7 bases matching TRBD2. Looked up from germline, CDR1 is MGHRA and CDR2 is YSYEKL. CDR3 size: 15 residues. The trim removed 1 base at V and 4 bases at J, leaving 7 bases unmatched. CDR3 amino acids: CASSQGEGRGYEQYF. The CDR3 DNA is TGCGCCAGCAGCCAAGGGGAGGGTAGAGGATACGAGCAGTACTTC.

The CDR3 here is CASRSRQGTSYEQYF. CDR3 nucleotides: TGTGCCAGCAGGTCCAGACAGGGGACTTCCTACGAGCAGTACTTC. This rearrangement joins TRBV6-5 to TRBJ2-7; TRBD1 agrees at 8 bases. The CDR3 totals 15 residues. Germline CDR1 is MNHEY and CDR2 is SVGAGI. With V trimmed by 6 bases and J by 1 base, 8 bases remained unmatched.

In DNA form, the CDR3 reads TGCGCCAGCAGCCAAGATTTTGGAGTGGGTTACGAGCAGTACTTC. Its protein product is CASSQDFGVGYEQYF. The chain employs TRBV4-1 and TRBJ2-7; D ambiguous. V lost 0 bases and J 4 bases, leaving 13 bases between the germline ends. The CDR3 totals 15 residues. Germline CDR1 MGHRA, CDR2 YSYEKL.

This clone was detected only once. The chain uses TRBV5-5 and TRBJ1-1; D not resolved. Germline V gene sequence: CDR1 SGHKS, CDR2 YYEKEE (reference sequence). V lost 2 bases and J 0 bases, leaving 8 bases between the germline ends. The CDR3 runs 14 residues. The CDR3 sequence: CASSLSGLNTEAFF. CDR3 sequence (DNA): TGTGCCAGCAGCTTATCCGGGTTGAACACTGAAGCTTTCTTT.

The genes are TRBV5-4 and TRBJ1-2, with 10 bases that match TRBD1. CDR1 and CDR2 (germline): SGHNT, YYREEE (reference sequence). There are 15 residues in the CDR3. V dropped 4 bases and J dropped 6; count of bases not matched to a gene: 9. The CDR3 is CASSPGQGTWNGYTF. The CDR3 nucleotides read TGTGCCAGCAGCCCGGGACAGGGGACATGGAATGGCTACACCTTC. Full variable domain (rest looked up from reference TRBV5-4 and TRBJ1-2): ETGVTQSPTHLIKTRGQQVTLRCSSQSGHNTVSWYQQALGQGPQFIFQYYREEENGRGNFPPRFSGLQFPNYSSELNVNALELDDSALYLCASSPGQGTWNGYTFGSGTRLTVV.

CDR3 region: CASSPRHPSDTQYF. As DNA, the CDR3 is TGTGCCAGCTCACCCCGGCACCCATCAGATACGCAGTATTTT. This chain uses TRBV18 with TRBJ2-3; the D is unclear. This CDR3 has 14 residues. Germline V gene data show CDR1 as KGHSH and CDR2 as LQKENI. V was cut by 3 bases and J by 4 bases, with 11 bases left in between.

The V and J genes are TRBV6-1 and TRBJ2-7; D gene unclear. There are 14 residues in the CDR3. V lost 3 bases, J lost 3 bases, and 12 bases lay in between. CDR1 is MNHNS and CDR2 is SASEGT in the germline V gene. The DNA of the CDR3 is TGTGCCAGCAGTGATGGGGTGGGCCGCTACGAGCAGTACTTC. This sequence encodes CASSDGVGRYEQYF.

The V and J genes are TRBV14 and TRBJ2-7; D is unresolved. Trimming shortened V by 4 bases and J by 4 bases, and 8 bases separated the two germline ends. Germline assignment: CDR1 SGHDN and CDR2 FVKESK. CDR3 size: 12 residues. CDR3 protein: CASSPTFYEQYF. CDR3 DNA sequence: TGTGCCAGCAGCCCGACCTTTTACGAGCAGTACTTC.

The J gene is TRBJ2-7, the V gene TRBV2; 10 bases line up with TRBD1. Unmatched junction bases numbered 9, after V lost 6 bases and J lost 4 bases. Germline V gene lookup returns CDR1 SNHLY and CDR2 FYNNEI. This CDR3 has 15 residues. The CDR3 nucleotides are TGTGCCAGCAGCGAAACGGGACAGGGGTTTTACGAGCAGTACTTC. Encoded protein: CASSETGQGFYEQYF.

This chain links TRBV6-4 with TRBJ1-2; TRBD1 agrees at 7 bases. The germline gives CDR1 MRHNA, CDR2 SNTAGT. The CDR3 runs 14 residues. The V and J ends lost 6 bases and 6 bases, in that order; junction bases with no gene match: 10. The CDR3 DNA follows: TGTGCCAGCAGCTCGGATGGACAGGTTGATGGCTACACCTTC. It yields the protein CASSSDGQVDGYTF.

The chain is built from TRBV18 and TRBJ2-7; TRBD1 aligns across 9 bases. In germline, CDR1 is KGHSH, CDR2 LQKENI. V was pared by 5 bases and J by 2 bases, with 4 bases of the junction left unmatched. The CDR3 sequence is 14 residues long. The DNA for the CDR3 is TGTGCCAGCTCAAACAGGGGGCACCCCTACGAGCAGTACTTC. Translation gives CASSNRGHPYEQYF. Based on the CDR3 plus reference TRBV18 and TRBJ2-7, the full variable domain is NAGVMQNPRHLVRRRGQEARLRCSPMKGHSHVYWYRQLPEEGLKFMVYLQKENIIDESGMPKERFSAEFPKEGPSILRIQQVVRGDSAAYFCASSNRGHPYEQYFGPGTRLTVT.

The rearrangement uses TRBV30 and TRBJ2-3, with D unresolved. With 3 bases removed from V and 5 bases from J, the gap between germline ends came to 12 bases. Germline assignment: CDR1 GTSNPN and CDR2 SVGIG (reference sequence). This CDR3 region has 13 residues. In DNA form, the CDR3 reads TGTGCCTGGAGCCCCGTCTCGGTAGATACGCAGTATTTT. This encodes CAWSPVSVDTQYF.

The chain carries TRBV28 and TRBJ1-2; D remains unclear. The CDR3 has 12 residues. V gave up 5 bases and J gave up 4 bases, with 8 bases separating them. Germline CDR1 is MDHEN and CDR2 is SYDVKM. The CDR3 DNA reads as TGTGCCAGCAGTCCCGGGCCCTATGGCTACACCTTC. Amino acid sequence: CASSPGPYGYTF.

This chain connects TRBV7-8 to TRBJ1-1; the D gene is possibly TRBD1 (5 bases). Trimming stripped 1 base from V and 3 bases from J, with 12 bases between. CDR3 size: 15 residues. CDR1 is SGHVS and CDR2 is FQNEAQ in the germline V gene. Written as DNA, the CDR3 is TGTGCCAGCAGCTTAGTGGGGACCAGCCACACTGAAGCTTTCTTT. Its protein product is CASSLVGTSHTEAFF.

The DNA for the CDR3 is TGTGCCAGCAGTTTATGGGTACAGGATAATGGCTACACCTTC. It specifies CASSLWVQDNGYTF. The rearrangement links TRBV28 to TRBJ1-2; D is possibly TRBD1 (5 bases). The V gene lost 0 bases and the J gene lost 6 bases, with 11 bases spanning the gap. Germline CDR1 reads MDHEN; CDR2 reads SYDVKM. The CDR3 is made up of 14 amino acids.

The V gene is TRBV19, the J gene TRBJ1-1, with D possibly being TRBD1 (6 bases). CDR1 and CDR2 from the germline V gene are LNHDA and SQIVND (reference sequence). The CDR3 has 12 amino acids. V was cut by 7 bases and J by 6 bases, with 12 bases left in between. The CDR3 DNA sequence: TGTGCCAGTACTAAACAGGGATCTGAAGCTTTCTTT. It specifies CASTKQGSEAFF.

The count of this clone is one. The chain is built from TRBV6-5 and TRBJ1-6; no reliable D call. The V end lost 0 bases, the J end lost 7 bases, and 13 bases lay between the germline ends. This CDR3 is built from 16 residues. The germline V gene has CDR1 MNHEY and CDR2 SVGAGI. Here the CDR3 DNA reads TGTGCCAGCAGTTACTCGCAATCCCAGAGGAATTCACCCCTCCACTTT. It is translated as CASSYSQSQRNSPLHF.

V and J are TRBV24-1 and TRBJ2-2; D may be TRBD1 (6 bases). This CDR3 contains 18 residues. Trimming cost V 4 bases and J 0 bases, with 17 bases left between them. Germline CDR1 and CDR2: KGHDR and SFDVKD. Written as DNA, the CDR3 is TGTGCCACCAGTGAACCCATGGCCGGGACACCGAACACCGGGGAGCTGTTTTTT. It is translated as CATSEPMAGTPNTGELFF.

The rearrangement links TRBV18 to TRBJ1-3; 7 positions agree with TRBD1. V lost 3 bases, J lost 0 bases, and 2 bases stayed unmatched. CDR3 length: 15 amino acids. Germline CDR1 reads KGHSH; CDR2 reads LQKENI. The CDR3 region has the DNA TGTGCCAGCTCACCTACAGGGGACTCTGGAAACACCATATATTTT. Its translation is CASSPTGDSGNTIYF.

This clone is a singleton in its sample. The V gene is TRBV24-1, the J gene TRBJ2-1, with D perhaps TRBD1 or TRBD2 (5 bases each). Deletions cut 5 bases from V and 2 bases from J, with 12 bases between. The CDR3 has 15 residues. Germline values: CDR1 KGHDR, CDR2 SFDVKD. This CDR3 is CATSGRDRTYNEQFF. The CDR3 DNA is TGTGCCACCAGTGGCCGGGACCGCACCTACAATGAGCAGTTCTTC.

The chain combines TRBV27 with TRBJ1-2, with 11 bases lining up with TRBD1. Germline V gene data show CDR1 as MNHEY and CDR2 as SMNVEV (reference sequence). This CDR3 spans 17 amino acids. V shed 3 bases, J shed 12 bases, and the junction held 18 bases outside the gene matches. This CDR3 is CASSFQPPLGTGGSDTF. The CDR3 DNA sequence: TGTGCCAGCAGTTTCCAGCCTCCTCTGGGGACAGGGGGATCGGACACCTTC.

Here the CDR3 reads CASSMPGGYEQYF. DNA of the CDR3: TGTGCCAGCAGCATGCCGGGTGGGTACGAGCAGTACTTC. The chain employs TRBV6-5 and TRBJ2-7; D gene ambiguous. CDR1 MNHEY and CDR2 SVGAGI come from the germline V gene. V was pared by 6 bases and J by 4 bases, with 13 bases between. This CDR3 is 13 amino acids long.

This clone was seen just once. The rearrangement links TRBV5-4 to TRBJ2-7, with D perhaps given as TRBD1 or TRBD2 (5 bases each). Germline V gene lookup returns CDR1 SGHNT and CDR2 YYREEE (reference sequence). The CDR3 has 17 amino acids. Deletions cut 0 bases from V and 9 bases from J, with 25 bases between. As DNA, the CDR3 is TGTGCCAGCAGCTTGGACTTTTCCGGGACGGTGGCTGGGGGGCAGTACTTC. The encoded protein is CASSLDFSGTVAGGQYF.